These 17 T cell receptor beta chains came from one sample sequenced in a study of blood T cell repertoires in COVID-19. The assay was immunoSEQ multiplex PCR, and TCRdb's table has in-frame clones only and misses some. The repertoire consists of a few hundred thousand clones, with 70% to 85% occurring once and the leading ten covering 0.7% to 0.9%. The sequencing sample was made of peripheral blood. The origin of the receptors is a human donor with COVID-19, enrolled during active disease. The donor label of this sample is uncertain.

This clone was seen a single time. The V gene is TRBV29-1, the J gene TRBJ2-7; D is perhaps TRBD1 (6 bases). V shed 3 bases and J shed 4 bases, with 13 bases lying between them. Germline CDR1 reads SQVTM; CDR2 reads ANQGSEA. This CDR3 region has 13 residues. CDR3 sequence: CSVETGPAYEQYF. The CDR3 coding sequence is TGCAGCGTTGAGACAGGACCTGCGTACGAGCAGTACTTC.

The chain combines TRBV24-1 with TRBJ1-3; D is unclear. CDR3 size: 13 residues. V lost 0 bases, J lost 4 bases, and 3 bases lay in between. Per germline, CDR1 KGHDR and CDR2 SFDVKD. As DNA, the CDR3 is TGTGCCACCAGTGATTTGGTAGGAAACACCATATATTTT. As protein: CATSDLVGNTIYF.

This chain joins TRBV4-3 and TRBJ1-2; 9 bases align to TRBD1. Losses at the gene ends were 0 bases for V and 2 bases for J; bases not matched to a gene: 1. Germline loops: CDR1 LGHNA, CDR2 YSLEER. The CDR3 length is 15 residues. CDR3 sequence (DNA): TGCGCCAGCAGCCAAGAACAGGGGGCGAACTATGGCTACACCTTC. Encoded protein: CASSQEQGANYGYTF.

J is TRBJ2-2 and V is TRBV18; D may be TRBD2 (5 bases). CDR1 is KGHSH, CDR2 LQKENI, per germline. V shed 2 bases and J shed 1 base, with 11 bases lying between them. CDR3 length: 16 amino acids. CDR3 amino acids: CASSPMTGMNTGELFF. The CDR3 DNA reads TGTGCCAGCTCACCAATGACGGGAATGAACACCGGGGAGCTGTTTTTT.

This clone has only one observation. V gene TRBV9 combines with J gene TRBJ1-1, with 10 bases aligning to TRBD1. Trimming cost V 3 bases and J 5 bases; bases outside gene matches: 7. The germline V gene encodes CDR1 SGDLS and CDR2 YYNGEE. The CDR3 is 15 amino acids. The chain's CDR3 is CASSDRQGAFTEAFF. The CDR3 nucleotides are TGTGCCAGCAGCGACCGACAGGGGGCATTTACTGAAGCTTTCTTT.

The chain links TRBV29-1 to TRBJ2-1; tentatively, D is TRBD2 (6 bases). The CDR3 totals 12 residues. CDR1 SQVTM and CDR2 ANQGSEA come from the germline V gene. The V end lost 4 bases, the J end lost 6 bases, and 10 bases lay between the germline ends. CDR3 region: CSVVAESNEQFF. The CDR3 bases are TGCAGCGTTGTAGCGGAATCCAATGAGCAGTTCTTC.

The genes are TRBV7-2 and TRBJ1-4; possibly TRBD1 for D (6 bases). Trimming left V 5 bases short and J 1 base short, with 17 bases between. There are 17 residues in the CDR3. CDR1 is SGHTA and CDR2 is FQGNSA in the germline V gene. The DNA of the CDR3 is TGTGCCAGCAGCCGTAACGGGGGGGCGAGAACTAATGAAAAACTGTTTTTT. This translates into CASSRNGGARTNEKLFF.

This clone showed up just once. Here the CDR3 DNA reads TGTGCCAGCAGCTTATCCACCGGCTATGGCTACACCTTC. Translated, it gives CASSLSTGYGYTF. This chain joins TRBV7-3 and TRBJ1-2; D remains unclear. The CDR3 is 13 residues long. Trimming removed 2 bases from V and 4 bases from J, with 8 bases in between. Looked up from germline, CDR1 is SGHTA and CDR2 is FQGTGA.

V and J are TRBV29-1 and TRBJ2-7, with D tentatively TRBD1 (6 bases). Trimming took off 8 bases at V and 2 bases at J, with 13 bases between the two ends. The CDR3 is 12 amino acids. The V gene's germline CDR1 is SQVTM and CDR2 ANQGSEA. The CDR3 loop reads CSTRTAAYEQYF. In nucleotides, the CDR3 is TGCAGCACCCGGACAGCGGCCTACGAGCAGTACTTC.

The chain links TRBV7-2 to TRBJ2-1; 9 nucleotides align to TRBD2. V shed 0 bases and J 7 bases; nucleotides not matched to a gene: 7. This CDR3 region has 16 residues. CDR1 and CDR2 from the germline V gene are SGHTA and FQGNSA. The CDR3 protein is CASSLAWLAGTNEQFF. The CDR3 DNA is TGTGCCAGCAGCTTAGCGTGGCTAGCGGGAACTAATGAGCAGTTCTTC.

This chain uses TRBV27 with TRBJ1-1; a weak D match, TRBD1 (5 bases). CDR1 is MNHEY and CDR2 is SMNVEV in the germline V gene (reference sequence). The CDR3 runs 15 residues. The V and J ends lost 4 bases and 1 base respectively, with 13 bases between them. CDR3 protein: CASSSPGGANTEAFF. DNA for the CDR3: TGTGCCAGCAGTTCCCCCGGCGGGGCGAACACTGAAGCTTTCTTT.

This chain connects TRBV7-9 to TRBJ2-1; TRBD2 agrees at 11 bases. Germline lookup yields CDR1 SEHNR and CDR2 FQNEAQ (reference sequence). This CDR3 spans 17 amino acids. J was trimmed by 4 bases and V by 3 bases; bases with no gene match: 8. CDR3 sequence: CASSLYSGRAGYNEQFF. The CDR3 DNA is TGTGCCAGCAGCTTGTATAGCGGGAGGGCCGGTTACAATGAGCAGTTCTTC.

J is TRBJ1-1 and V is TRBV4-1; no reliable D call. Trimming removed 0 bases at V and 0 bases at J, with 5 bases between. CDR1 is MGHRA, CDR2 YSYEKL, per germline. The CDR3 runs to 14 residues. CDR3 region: CASSQDTMNTEAFF. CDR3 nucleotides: TGCGCCAGCAGCCAAGATACAATGAACACTGAAGCTTTCTTT.

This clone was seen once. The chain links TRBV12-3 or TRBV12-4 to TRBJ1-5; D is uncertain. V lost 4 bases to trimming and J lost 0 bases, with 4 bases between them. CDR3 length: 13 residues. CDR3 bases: TGTGCCAGCAGTTCAGATAGCAATCAGCCCCAGCATTTT. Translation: CASSSDSNQPQHF.

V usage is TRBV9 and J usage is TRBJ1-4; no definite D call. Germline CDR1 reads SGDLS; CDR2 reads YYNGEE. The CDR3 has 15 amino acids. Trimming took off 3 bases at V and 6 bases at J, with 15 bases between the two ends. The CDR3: CASSASNDADEKLFF. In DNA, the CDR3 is TGTGCCAGCAGCGCGTCAAATGACGCGGATGAAAAACTGTTTTTT.

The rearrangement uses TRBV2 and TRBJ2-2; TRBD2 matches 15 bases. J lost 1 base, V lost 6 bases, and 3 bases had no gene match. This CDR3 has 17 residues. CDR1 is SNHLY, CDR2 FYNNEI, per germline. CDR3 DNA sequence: TGTGCCAGCAGGCGGGGACTAGCGGGAGGGAACACCGGGGAGCTGTTTTTT. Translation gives CASRRGLAGGNTGELFF.

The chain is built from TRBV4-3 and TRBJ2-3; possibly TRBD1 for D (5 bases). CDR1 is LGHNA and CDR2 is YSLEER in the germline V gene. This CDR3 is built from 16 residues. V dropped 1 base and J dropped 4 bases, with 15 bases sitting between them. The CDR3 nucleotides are TGCGCCAGCAGCCAAGGCCCCCAGGCAGGGTCAGATACGCAGTATTTT. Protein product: CASSQGPQAGSDTQYF.